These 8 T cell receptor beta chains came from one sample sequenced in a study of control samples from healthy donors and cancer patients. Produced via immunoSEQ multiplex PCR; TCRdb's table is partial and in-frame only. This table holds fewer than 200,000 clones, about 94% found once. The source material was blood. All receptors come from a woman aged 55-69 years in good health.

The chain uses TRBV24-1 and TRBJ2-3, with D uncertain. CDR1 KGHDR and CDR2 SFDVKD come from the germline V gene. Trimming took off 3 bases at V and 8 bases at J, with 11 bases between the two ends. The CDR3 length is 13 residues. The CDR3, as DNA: TGTGCCACCAGTGATCCACCTACACCTACGCAGTATTTT. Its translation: CATSDPPTPTQYF.

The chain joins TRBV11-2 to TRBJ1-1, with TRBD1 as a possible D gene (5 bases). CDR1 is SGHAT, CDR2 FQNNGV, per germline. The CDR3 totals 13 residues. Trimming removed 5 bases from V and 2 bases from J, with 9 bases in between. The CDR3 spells CASSRQGNTEAFF. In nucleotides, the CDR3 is TGTGCCAGCAGCCGGCAGGGTAACACTGAAGCTTTCTTT.

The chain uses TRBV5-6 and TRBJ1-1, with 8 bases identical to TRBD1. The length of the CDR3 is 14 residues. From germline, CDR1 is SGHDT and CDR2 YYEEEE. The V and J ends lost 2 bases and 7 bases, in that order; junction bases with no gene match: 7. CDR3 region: CASSFDRDRFEAFF. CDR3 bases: TGTGCCAGCAGCTTCGACCGGGACAGGTTTGAAGCTTTCTTT.

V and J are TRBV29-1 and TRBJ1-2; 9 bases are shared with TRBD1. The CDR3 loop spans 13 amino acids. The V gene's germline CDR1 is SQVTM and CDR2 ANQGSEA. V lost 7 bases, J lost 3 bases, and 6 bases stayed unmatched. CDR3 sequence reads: CSARDRVDYGYTF. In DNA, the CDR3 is TGCAGCGCCCGGGACAGGGTAGACTATGGCTACACCTTC.

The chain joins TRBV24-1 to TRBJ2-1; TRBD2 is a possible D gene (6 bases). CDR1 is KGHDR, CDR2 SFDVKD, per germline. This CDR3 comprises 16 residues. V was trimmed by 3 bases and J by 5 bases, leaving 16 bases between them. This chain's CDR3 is CATSDPRRAGNNEQFF. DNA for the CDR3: TGTGCCACCAGTGATCCCCGTAGAGCGGGTAACAATGAGCAGTTCTTC.

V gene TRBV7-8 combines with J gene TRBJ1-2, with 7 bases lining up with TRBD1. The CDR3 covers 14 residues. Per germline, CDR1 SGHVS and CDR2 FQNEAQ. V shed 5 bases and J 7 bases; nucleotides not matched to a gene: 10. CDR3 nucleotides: TGTGCCAGCAGCCAGTGGGACAGTGGGTCTGGCTACACCTTC. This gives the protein CASSQWDSGSGYTF.

The CDR3 DNA follows: TGTGCCAGCAGTGAAGCGTGGGGTCTAGAAAAACTGTTTTTT. This codes for CASSEAWGLEKLFF. J is TRBJ1-4 and V is TRBV6-1; D gene uncertain. The CDR3 covers 14 residues. Germline V gene data show CDR1 as MNHNS and CDR2 as SASEGT. Between the trimmed V and J ends, which lost 0 bases and 8 bases, there was a span of 10 bases.

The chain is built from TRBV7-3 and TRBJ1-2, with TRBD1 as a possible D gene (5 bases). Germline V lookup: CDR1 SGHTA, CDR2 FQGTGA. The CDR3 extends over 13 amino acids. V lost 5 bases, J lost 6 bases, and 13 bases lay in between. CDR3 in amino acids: CASSPQGGNGYTF. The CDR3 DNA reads TGTGCCAGCAGCCCGCAGGGAGGAAATGGCTACACCTTC.